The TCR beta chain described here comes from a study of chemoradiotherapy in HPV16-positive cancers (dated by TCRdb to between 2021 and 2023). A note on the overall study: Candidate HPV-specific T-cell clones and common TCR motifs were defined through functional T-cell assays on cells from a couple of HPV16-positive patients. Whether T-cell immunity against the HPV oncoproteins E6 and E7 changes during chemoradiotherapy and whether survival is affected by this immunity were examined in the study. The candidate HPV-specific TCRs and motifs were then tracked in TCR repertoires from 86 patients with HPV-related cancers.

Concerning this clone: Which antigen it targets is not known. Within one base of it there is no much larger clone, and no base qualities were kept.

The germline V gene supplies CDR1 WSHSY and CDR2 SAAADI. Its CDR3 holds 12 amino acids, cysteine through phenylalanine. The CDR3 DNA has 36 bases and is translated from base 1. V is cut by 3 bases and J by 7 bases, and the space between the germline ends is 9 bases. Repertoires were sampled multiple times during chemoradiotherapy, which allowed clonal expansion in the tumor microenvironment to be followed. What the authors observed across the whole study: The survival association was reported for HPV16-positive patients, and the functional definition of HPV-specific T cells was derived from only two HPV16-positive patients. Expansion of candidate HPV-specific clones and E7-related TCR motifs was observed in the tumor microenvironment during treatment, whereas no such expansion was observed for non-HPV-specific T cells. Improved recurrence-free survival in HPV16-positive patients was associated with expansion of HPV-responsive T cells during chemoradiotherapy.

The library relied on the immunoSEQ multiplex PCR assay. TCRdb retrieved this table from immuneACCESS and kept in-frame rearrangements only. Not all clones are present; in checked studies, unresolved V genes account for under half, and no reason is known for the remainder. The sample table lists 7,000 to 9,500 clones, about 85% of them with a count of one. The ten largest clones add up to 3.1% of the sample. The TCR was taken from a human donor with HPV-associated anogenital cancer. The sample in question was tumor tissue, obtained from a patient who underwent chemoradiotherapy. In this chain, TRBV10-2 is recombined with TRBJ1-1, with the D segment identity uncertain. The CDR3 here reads CASSDRAVEAFF. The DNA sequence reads TGCGCCAGCAGTGATAGGGCCGTTGAAGCTTTCTTT.